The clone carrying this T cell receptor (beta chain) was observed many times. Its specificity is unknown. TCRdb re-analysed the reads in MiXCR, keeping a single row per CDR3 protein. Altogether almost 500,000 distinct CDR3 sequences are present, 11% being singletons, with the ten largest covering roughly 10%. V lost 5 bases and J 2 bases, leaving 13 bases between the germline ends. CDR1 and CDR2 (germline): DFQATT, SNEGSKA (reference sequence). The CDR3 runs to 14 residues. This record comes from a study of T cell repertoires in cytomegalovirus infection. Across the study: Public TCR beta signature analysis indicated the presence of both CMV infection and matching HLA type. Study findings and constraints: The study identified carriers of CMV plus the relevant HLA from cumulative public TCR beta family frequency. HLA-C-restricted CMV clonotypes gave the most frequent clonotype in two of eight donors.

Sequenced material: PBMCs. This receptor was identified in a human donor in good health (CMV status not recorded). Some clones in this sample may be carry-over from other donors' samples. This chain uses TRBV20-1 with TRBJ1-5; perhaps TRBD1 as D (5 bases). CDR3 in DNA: TGCAGTGCTGAGGGTGCGGGACGCAATCAGCCCCAGCATTTT. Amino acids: CSAEGAGRNQPQHF.